This T cell receptor (beta chain) came from a study of T cell repertoires in cytomegalovirus infection. On the study more broadly: Indications of both CMV infection and matching HLA type were provided by public TCR beta signatures. Regarding the study as a whole: Accumulated public TCR beta family frequency recognized individuals carrying CMV together with the relevant HLA. Within the response measured ex vivo, HLA-C-restricted CMV-specific TCR beta clonotypes were dominant.

V lost 4 bases, J lost 6 bases, and 21 bases lay in between. The CDR3 runs to 16 residues. Germline CDR1 is LNHDA and CDR2 is SQIVND (reference sequence). This clonotype was counted between two and nine times. No antigen is known for it. MiXCR, applied by TCRdb to the reads, yields one record per CDR3 protein. The repertoire has roughly 300,000 distinct CDR3 sequences, over 7.5% of them found once; the top ten carry 3.5% to 4.5%. The chain recombines TRBV19 with TRBJ1-1; a possible D gene is TRBD1 (5 bases). Material for sequencing was PBMCs. This TCR was recovered from a human donor in good health (CMV status not recorded). Some clones in this sample may be carry-over from other donors' samples. In nucleotides, the CDR3 is TGTGCCAGTAGTACTCGAAGGGACCACCCTAGTGCTGAAGCTTTCTTT. Its translation: CASSTRRDHPSAEAFF.